The T cell receptor beta chain described here comes from a study of shared clonotypes between healthy human individuals. V gave up 4 bases and J gave up 0 bases; unmatched junction bases: 2. CDR1 is SEHNR and CDR2 is FQNEAQ in the germline V gene (reference sequence). This CDR3 comprises 14 residues. Libraries were prepared by immunoSEQ multiplex PCR; TCRdb keeps only in-frame clonotypes and omits some of them. Altogether 2 million to 2.5 million clones are present, almost 96% being singletons, with the ten largest covering around 0.13%. V is TRBV7-9 and J is TRBJ2-7; 8 bases map to TRBD1. This sequence was found in a man between 18 and 35 years old in good health. Sequencing input: naive CD4+ T cells sorted from blood. Subset: CD45RA+ positively selected. CDR3 in DNA: TGTGCCAGCAGCTACAGGGGGAGCTCCTACGAGCAGTACTTC. Amino acid sequence: CASSYRGSSYEQYF.